This TCR beta chain was profiled in a study of monozygotic twins with inflammatory bowel disease (dated by TCRdb to the late 2010s). Broadly, across the study: The full study comprised some 30 monozygotic twin pairs: nine German pairs (four IBD-concordant, five IBD-discordant) and 19 IBD-discordant Danish pairs. Each individual had, on average, about 151 000 unique TCRalpha sequences and 181 000 unique TCRbeta sequences available for analysis. Disease-associated traits were sought mainly through comparisons between IBD patients and their genetically identical healthy co-twins within discordant pairs.

Regarding this clonotype: No antigen is known for it.

Findings and caveats that apply to the study as a whole: Different T cell subtypes could not be distinguished in the analysis. Repertoire similarity did not differ between concordant and discordant twins, which could be due to limited statistical power. Because patients were on differing immunosuppressive treatments, the repertoires may have picked up extra background noise and inter-individual variability. The results gave no support for a single strong signal or clonotype linked to IBD. Compared with healthy twins, IBD patients had fewer clonotypes in common with other individuals, a difference most pronounced in patients showing signs of disease activity. IBD patients had lower TCRbeta repertoire diversity, measured by the inverse Simpson index, than their healthy co-twins.

Library construction relied on 5' RACE. Each TCR library was prepared from roughly 3,800 ng of total RNA. For each sample, cDNA synthesis with SMARTScribe reverse transcriptase was split into eight separate reactions. Unique molecular identifiers containing a 6-nucleotide sample barcode were introduced through template switching during cDNA synthesis. Amplification of TCRalpha and TCRbeta cDNA involved two nested PCRs of approximately 16 and 10 cycles, and each PCR was followed by bead purification. Before amplification, the cDNA was treated with uracil DNA-glycosylase and purified using the QIAquick PCR purification kit. The second PCR was the step at which Illumina TruSeq-compatible adapters and sample-specific barcodes were added. Library quality and concentration were checked on TapeStation and Qubit, and libraries were pooled at about 4.9 ng each. Sequencing of pooled libraries was carried out on an Illumina HiSeq2500 single-index Rapid Run using 2 x 100 bp reads and custom sequencing primers. Regarding the original processing steps: UMI-based consensus assembly with MiGEC version 1.2.6 was used to correct PCR and sequencing errors. MiXCR version 2.1.1 handled V(D)J alignment, clonotype assembly and CDR3 extraction. To normalise gene usage, clonotype sharing and MAIT/NKT TCR abundance, the top 1000, 10 000 and 20 000 clonotypes in each sample were analysed. After downsampling to 27 000 UMIs, diversity was calculated as the inverse Simpson index using the vegan R package. Statistical testing used paired Mann-Whitney U tests on the discordant twin pairs and applied Benjamini-Hochberg correction for multiple testing. After reprocessing by TCRdb, each CDR3 protein sequence is one entry, and no DNA is given. None of the V and J calls come from the authors' own analysis; TCRdb made them. The table for this sample lists about 200,000 distinct CDR3 sequences. The ten largest account for about 8% of the sample.

From the cysteine through the phenylalanine, the CDR3 covers 15 amino acids. The entry carries no DNA sequence. The germline V gene (reference sequence) specifies DFQATT as CDR1 and SNEGSKA as CDR2. From each donor, a roughly 2.7 ml peripheral blood sample was drawn into PAXgene tubes and stored at -80 degrees C. Without T cell sorting, total RNA was isolated from whole blood using the PAXgene blood miRNA kit on an automated QIAcube. Peripheral blood from monozygotic twin pairs concordant or discordant for inflammatory bowel disease was subjected to deep TCRalpha and TCRbeta repertoire profiling with unique molecular barcoding. For every twin pair, smoking habits were documented, and each individual was categorised as a current, former or never smoker.

The TCR comes from a human donor with ulcerative colitis or Crohn's disease, or a healthy co-twin of an affected twin (not recorded which). Input material: blood. The V and J segments used are TRBV20-1 and TRBJ1-1; checking the TCRdb D call of TRBD1 is not possible without DNA. The CDR3 protein: CSARDLRERGTEAFF.